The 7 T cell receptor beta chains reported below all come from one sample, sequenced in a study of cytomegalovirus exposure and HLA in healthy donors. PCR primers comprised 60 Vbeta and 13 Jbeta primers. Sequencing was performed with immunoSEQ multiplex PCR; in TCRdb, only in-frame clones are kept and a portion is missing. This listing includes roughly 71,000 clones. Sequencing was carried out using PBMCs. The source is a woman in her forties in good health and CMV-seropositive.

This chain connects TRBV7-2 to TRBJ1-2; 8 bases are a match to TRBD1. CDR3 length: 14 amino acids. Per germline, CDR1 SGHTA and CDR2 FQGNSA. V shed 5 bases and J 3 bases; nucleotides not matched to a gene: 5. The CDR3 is CASSPTGDYYGYTF. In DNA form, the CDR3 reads TGTGCCAGCAGCCCGACAGGGGACTACTATGGCTACACCTTC.

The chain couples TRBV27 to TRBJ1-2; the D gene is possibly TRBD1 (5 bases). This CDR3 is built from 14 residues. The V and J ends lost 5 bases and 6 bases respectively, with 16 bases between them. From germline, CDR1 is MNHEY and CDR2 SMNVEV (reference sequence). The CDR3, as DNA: TGTGCCAGCAGTCACCAGACAGAGATGGATGGCTACACCTTC. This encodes CASSHQTEMDGYTF.

CDR3 sequence (DNA): TGCGCCAGCAGCCCAAATCCGGCGGAGGGTGTTCACGAGCAGTACTTC. This gives the protein CASSPNPAEGVHEQYF. This sequence joins TRBV5-1 and TRBJ2-7; tentative D call: TRBD2 (6 bases). The CDR3 extends over 16 amino acids. V lost 4 bases and J lost 5, with 22 bases in between. The V gene's germline CDR1 is SGHRS and CDR2 YFSETQ.

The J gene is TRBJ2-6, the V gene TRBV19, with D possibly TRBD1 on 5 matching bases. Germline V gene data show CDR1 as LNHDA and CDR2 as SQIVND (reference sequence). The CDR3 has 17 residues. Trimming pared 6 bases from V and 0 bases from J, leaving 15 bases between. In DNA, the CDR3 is TGTGCCAGTAGGCGTACAGGTTACGCCTCTGGGGCCAACGTCCTGACTTTC. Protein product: CASRRTGYASGANVLTF.

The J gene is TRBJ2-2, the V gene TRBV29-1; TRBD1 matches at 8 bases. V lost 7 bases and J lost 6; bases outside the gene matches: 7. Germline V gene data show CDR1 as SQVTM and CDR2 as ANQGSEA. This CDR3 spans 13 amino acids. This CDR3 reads CSAADRVSGELFF. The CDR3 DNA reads TGCAGCGCCGCGGACAGGGTTTCCGGGGAGCTGTTTTTT.

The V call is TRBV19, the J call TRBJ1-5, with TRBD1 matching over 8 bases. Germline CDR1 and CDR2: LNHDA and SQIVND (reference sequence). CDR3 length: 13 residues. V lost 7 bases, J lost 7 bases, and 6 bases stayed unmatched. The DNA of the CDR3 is TGTGCCAGTACCGCGACAGGGGACCAGCCCCAGCATTTT. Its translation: CASTATGDQPQHF.

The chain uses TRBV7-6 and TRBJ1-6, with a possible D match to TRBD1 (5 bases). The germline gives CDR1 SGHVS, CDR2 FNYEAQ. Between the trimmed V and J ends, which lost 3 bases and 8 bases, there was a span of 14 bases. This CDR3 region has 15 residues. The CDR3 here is CASSLEGILDSPLHF. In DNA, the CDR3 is TGTGCCAGCAGCTTGGAGGGGATTTTAGATTCACCCCTCCACTTT. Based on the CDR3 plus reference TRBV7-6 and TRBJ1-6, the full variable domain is GAGVSQSPRYKVTKRGQDVALRCDPISGHVSLYWYRQALGQGPEFLTYFNYEAQQDKSGLPNDRFSAERPEGSISTLTIQRTEQRDSAMYRCASSLEGILDSPLHFGNGTRLTVT.